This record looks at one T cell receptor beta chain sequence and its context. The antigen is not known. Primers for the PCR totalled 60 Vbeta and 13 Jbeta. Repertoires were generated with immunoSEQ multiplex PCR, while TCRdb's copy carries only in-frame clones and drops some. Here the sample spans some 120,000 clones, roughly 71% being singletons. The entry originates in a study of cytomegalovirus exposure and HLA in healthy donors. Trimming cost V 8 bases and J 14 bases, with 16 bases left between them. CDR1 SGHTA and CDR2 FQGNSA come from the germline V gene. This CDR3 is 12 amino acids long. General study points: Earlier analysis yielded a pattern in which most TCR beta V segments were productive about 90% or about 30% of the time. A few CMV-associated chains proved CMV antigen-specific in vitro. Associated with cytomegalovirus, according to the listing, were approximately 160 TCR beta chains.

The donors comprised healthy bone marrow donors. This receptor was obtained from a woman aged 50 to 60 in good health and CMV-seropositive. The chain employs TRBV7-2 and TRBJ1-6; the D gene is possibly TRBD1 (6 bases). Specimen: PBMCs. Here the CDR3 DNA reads TGTGCCAGCCGAAGAGAGGGGGACACCCTCCACTTT. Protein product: CASRREGDTLHF.